Below are 24 T cell receptor beta chains sequenced from a single sample in a study of T cells after yellow fever vaccination. TCRdb redid the calling of the 5' RACE reads with MiXCR, one entry per CDR3 protein. The table shows about 320,000 distinct CDR3 sequences, with 3.5% to 5% occurring only once. Sample: PBMCs, taken 15 days after the yellow fever booster vaccination. The origin of the receptors is a man aged 18-30 years who received the YFV17D yellow fever vaccine.

This clonotype was recorded many times. The V and J genes are TRBV7-9 and TRBJ1-1; D remains ambiguous. This CDR3 is 14 amino acids long. Germline V gene lookup returns CDR1 SEHNR and CDR2 FQNEAQ (reference sequence). Trimming removed 3 bases at V and 1 base at J, with 9 bases between. CDR3 bases: TGTGCCAGCAGCTTCAACCAAGGGAACACTGAAGCTTTCTTT. As protein: CASSFNQGNTEAFF.

The V and J genes are TRBV5-1 and TRBJ2-2, with D possibly matching TRBD2 (7 bases). V gave up 0 bases and J gave up 4 bases, with 10 bases separating them. CDR3 size: 15 residues. Germline lookup yields CDR1 SGHRS and CDR2 YFSETQ. In DNA, the CDR3 is TGCGCCAGCAGCTTGGGCGGGGGCAGCACCGGGGAGCTGTTTTTT. This translates into CASSLGGGSTGELFF.

The rearrangement uses TRBV7-2 and TRBJ2-4; TRBD2 might be the D (6 bases). Trimming took off 1 base at V and 5 bases at J, with 12 bases between the two ends. This CDR3 contains 15 residues. Germline V gene sequence: CDR1 SGHTA, CDR2 FQGNSA. The CDR3 DNA follows: TGTGCCAGCAGCTTAGTCGGGGGTTGGGAAAACATTCAGTACTTC. The encoded protein is CASSLVGGWENIQYF.

This clonotype appeared many times. This rearrangement joins TRBV20-1 to TRBJ1-2; D call uncertain. The germline gives CDR1 DFQATT, CDR2 SNEGSKA (reference sequence). The CDR3 has 12 amino acids. Trimming removed 3 bases at V and 0 bases at J, with 5 bases between. The CDR3 region is CSASRPNYGYTF. CDR3 DNA: TGCAGTGCTAGCCGACCTAACTATGGCTACACCTTC.

CDR3 nucleotide sequence: TGCAGCGCACTATTCGGGGGGGGTTTGATACACGAGCAGTACGTC. It encodes CSALFGGGLIHEQYV. V gene TRBV29-1 combines with J gene TRBJ2-7, with TRBD2 matching 8 bases. This CDR3 is 15 amino acids long. With V trimmed by 7 bases and J by 5 bases, 16 bases remained unmatched. Germline V gene data show CDR1 as SQVTM and CDR2 as ANQGSEA.

Many counts were recorded for this clonotype. V is TRBV19 and J is TRBJ2-6; a possible D gene is TRBD2 (5 bases). Germline loops: CDR1 LNHDA, CDR2 SQIVND (reference sequence). V lost 5 bases to trimming and J lost 0 bases, with 5 bases between them. The CDR3 consists of 14 residues. CDR3 loop: CASSGSSGANVLTF. The CDR3 DNA sequence: TGTGCCAGTAGTGGGAGCTCTGGGGCCAACGTCCTGACTTTC.

This chain joins TRBV18 and TRBJ2-3; a weak D match, TRBD2 (6 bases). Germline V gene sequence: CDR1 KGHSH, CDR2 LQKENI. The CDR3 runs 14 residues. Trimming left V 3 bases short and J 2 bases short, with 9 bases between. CDR3 bases: TGTGCCAGCTCACCGGAGGGCTACACAGATACGCAGTATTTT. Translated: CASSPEGYTDTQYF.

The rearrangement uses TRBV28 and TRBJ2-6; D is ambiguous. V dropped 5 bases and J dropped 2 bases, with 16 bases sitting between them. Per the germline V gene, CDR1 is MDHEN and CDR2 is SYDVKM. The CDR3 sequence is 17 residues long. The CDR3 DNA reads as TGTGCCAGCAGTCCCGACCCTAGAGATCCTGGGGCCAACGTCCTGACTTTC. Translating gives CASSPDPRDPGANVLTF. The variable domain in full, completed from reference TRBV28 and TRBJ2-6, reads DVKVTQSSRYLVKRTGEKVFLECVQDMDHENMFWYRQDPGLGLRLIYFSYDVKMKEKGDIPEGYSVSREKKERFSLILESASTNQTSMYLCASSPDPRDPGANVLTFGAGSRLTVL.

In its sample, this clonotype was seen a few times. V gene TRBV5-6 combines with J gene TRBJ2-7, with D possibly being TRBD1 (5 bases). Looked up from germline, CDR1 is SGHDT and CDR2 is YYEEEE. The CDR3 has 16 amino acids. Trimming removed 0 bases from V and 6 bases from J, with 19 bases in between. The CDR3 sequence: CASSLEAGPGQGEQYF. Written as DNA, the CDR3 is TGTGCCAGCAGCTTGGAAGCAGGGCCGGGCCAAGGCGAGCAGTACTTC.

This clonotype was seen at least ten times. CDR3 region: CASSYSGLYEQYF. The CDR3 coding sequence is TGTGCCAGCAGTTACTCCGGCCTCTACGAGCAGTACTTC. This chain connects TRBV12-3 or TRBV12-4 to TRBJ2-7; D uncertain. V was cut by 4 bases and J by 3 bases, with 10 bases left in between. This CDR3 region has 13 residues.

This clonotype showed up just a few times. The chain is built from TRBV29-1 and TRBJ1-5; D may be TRBD1 (5 bases). The germline V gene encodes CDR1 SQVTM and CDR2 ANQGSEA. Deletions cut 0 bases from V and 4 bases from J, with 7 bases between. The CDR3 has 13 amino acids. CDR3 DNA: TGCAGCGTTGAAGAGGGGGGGAATCAGCCCCAGCATTTT. It specifies CSVEEGGNQPQHF. The whole variable domain, filled in from reference TRBV29-1 and TRBJ1-5, reads SAVISQKPSRDICQRGTSLTIQCQVDSQVTMMFWYRQQPGQSLTLIATANQGSEATYESGFVIDKFPISRPNLTFSTLTVSNMSPEDSSIYLCSVEEGGNQPQHFGDGTRLSIL.

This clonotype was seen repeatedly, ten times or more. The J gene is TRBJ2-7, the V gene TRBV20-1, with TRBD1 as a possible D gene (6 bases). The CDR3 spans 15 residues. Trimming pared 3 bases from V and 2 bases from J, leaving 17 bases between. In germline, CDR1 is DFQATT, CDR2 SNEGSKA (reference sequence). CDR3 sequence reads: CSASRSPQGTYEQYF. The CDR3 DNA reads as TGCAGTGCTAGCCGAAGTCCCCAGGGGACCTACGAGCAGTACTTC.

This clonotype showed up many times. This chain joins TRBV11-2 and TRBJ2-2, with D perhaps TRBD1 or TRBD2 (5 bases each). CDR1 is SGHAT and CDR2 is FQNNGV in the germline V gene. This CDR3 is 18 amino acids long. Trimming removed 5 bases from V and 0 bases from J, with 19 bases in between. The CDR3 is CASSPPEGSSPNTGELFF. CDR3 coding DNA: TGTGCCAGCAGCCCACCTGAGGGGTCTAGCCCGAACACCGGGGAGCTGTTTTTT.

This clonotype came up many times. J is TRBJ1-2 and V is TRBV5-1; D is unclear. The V end was cut by 0 bases, the J end by 4 bases, with 13 bases between. CDR1 is SGHRS and CDR2 is YFSETQ in the germline V gene. The CDR3 has 15 residues. The CDR3 DNA follows: TGCGCCAGCAGCTTGGGTGGAGGGTCCGGCTATGGCTACACCTTC. Translation gives CASSLGGGSGYGYTF.

The chain carries TRBV15 and TRBJ1-3, with unresolved D. The V gene lost 2 bases and the J gene lost 0 bases, with 5 bases spanning the gap. The CDR3 spans 14 residues. The V gene's germline CDR1 is LNHNV and CDR2 YYDKDF (reference sequence). CDR3: CATSRPVSGNTIYF. CDR3 in DNA: TGTGCCACCAGCAGACCAGTCTCTGGAAACACCATATATTTT.

This clonotype turned up a few times. The V gene is TRBV4-3, the J gene TRBJ2-3; 7 bases map to TRBD2. CDR1 is LGHNA, CDR2 YSLEER, per germline. Trimming removed 3 bases from V and 2 bases from J; junction bases left unmatched: 2. The CDR3 is made up of 14 amino acids. DNA for the CDR3: TGCGCCAGCAGCCAGGCGGGGGACACAGATACGCAGTATTTT. The encoded protein is CASSQAGDTDTQYF.

This clonotype turned up a few times. The J gene is TRBJ1-5, the V gene TRBV3-1; D might be TRBD1 (6 bases). CDR3 length: 14 amino acids. Germline loops: CDR1 LGHDT, CDR2 YNNKEL (reference sequence). V lost 5 bases and J lost 8, with 16 bases in between. CDR3 in DNA: TGTGCCAGCAGCTCCGGGACACCTAATGAGCCCCAGCATTTT. Protein: CASSSGTPNEPQHF.

This clonotype was recorded a few times. The chain recombines TRBV10-3 with TRBJ2-1, with 9 bases that match TRBD2. CDR1 ENHRY and CDR2 SYGVKD come from the germline V gene. Trimming at V came to 8 bases and at J to 4 bases, leaving 9 bases not matched to a gene. This CDR3 is 15 amino acids long. The CDR3 sequence: CAIGDPSGEYNEQFF. The CDR3 coding sequence is TGTGCCATCGGGGACCCTAGCGGGGAGTACAATGAGCAGTTCTTC.

This clonotype was seen a few times. The chain employs TRBV7-2 and TRBJ2-3, with D perhaps being TRBD1 or TRBD2 (5 bases each). Looked up from germline, CDR1 is SGHTA and CDR2 is FQGNSA. Trimming took off 5 bases at V and 2 bases at J, with 14 bases between the two ends. The CDR3 runs to 15 residues. The CDR3 region is CASSPTGGTTDTQYF. The CDR3 coding sequence is TGTGCCAGCAGCCCGACTGGGGGTACCACAGATACGCAGTATTTT.

This clonotype was picked up many times. The rearrangement uses TRBV5-1 and TRBJ1-4; D call uncertain. There are 16 residues in the CDR3. Deletions cut 0 bases from V and 6 bases from J, with 15 bases between. Germline assignment: CDR1 SGHRS and CDR2 YFSETQ. CDR3 sequence: CASSLAIQARDEKLFF. The CDR3 DNA follows: TGCGCCAGCAGCTTGGCCATTCAGGCTCGAGATGAAAAACTGTTTTTT.

V and J are TRBV13 and TRBJ2-7, with 8 bases aligning to TRBD2. Germline CDR1 PRHDT, CDR2 FYEKMQ (reference sequence). The CDR3 extends over 15 amino acids. Trimming at V came to 2 bases and at J to 2 bases, leaving 5 bases not matched to a gene. The CDR3 nucleotides are TGTGCCAGCAGCTTACTTGCGGGGGGCGCCTACGAGCAGTACTTC. Amino acids: CASSLLAGGAYEQYF.

The gene calls are TRBV3-2 and TRBJ2-7; the table assigns TRBD1, which was not confirmed against the DNA. TRBV3-2 is termed a pseudogene. The CDR3 has 13 amino acids. CDR3 loop: CASSQDRGHEQYV. CDR3 nucleotide sequence: TGTGCCAGCAGCCAAGACAGGGGCCACGAGCAGTACGTC.

This clonotype was observed at least ten times. The chain joins TRBV10-1 to TRBJ2-2, with 8 nucleotides matching TRBD2. Germline V gene sequence: CDR1 WNHNN, CDR2 SYGVQD (reference sequence). The CDR3 consists of 13 residues. The V gene end was trimmed by 3 bases and the J gene end by 7 bases; junction bases not matched to a gene: 1. This chain's CDR3 is CASSELADGELFF. The CDR3 bases are TGCGCCAGCAGTGAACTAGCGGACGGGGAGCTGTTTTTT.

This clonotype was found many times. V is TRBV5-1 and J is TRBJ2-7, with D unresolved. Germline values: CDR1 SGHRS, CDR2 YFSETQ. The V end lost 4 bases, the J end lost 2 bases, and 13 bases lay between the germline ends. The CDR3 has 14 amino acids. The CDR3 is CASSPPQTTYEQYF. DNA of the CDR3: TGCGCCAGCAGCCCACCACAGACCACCTACGAGCAGTACTTC.